The rows below give T cell receptor beta chains drawn from one sample of a study of blood T cell repertoires in COVID-19. The repertoire was sequenced with immunoSEQ multiplex PCR; TCRdb's copy has only in-frame clones and lacks some. The sample has 190,000 or so clones, roughly 83% seen once. Sequences were obtained from PBMCs or T cells enriched from blood (not recorded which). Receptors were obtained from a woman under 40 who had recovered from COVID-19. Both conserved end residues are part of each CDR3. The D gene is left open where the match is weak. Size tells how often a clone was seen (once, few, many) or the class of an expanded clone, and some rows leave it out.

d_gene | abundance | j_gene | v_gene | CDR3nt | CDR3aa
NA | NA | TRBJ1-2 | TRBV4-1 | TGCGCCAGCAGCCAAGGCGCAGGGGATAACTATGGCTACACCTTC | CASSQGAGDNYGYTF
NA | NA | TRBJ2-5 | TRBV3-1/TRBV3-2 | TGTGCCAGCAGCCAAGACGTTAGCGGTACACAAGAGACCCAGTACTTC | CASSQDVSGTQETQYF
TRBD2 | NA | TRBJ2-7 | TRBV5-4 | TGTGCCAGCAGCTTCGCGGGACTACCCTACGAGCAGTACTTC | CASSFAGLPYEQYF
NA | NA | TRBJ2-5 | TRBV5-8 | TGTGCCAGTCAAGCAGGAGGCCTCCAAGAGACCCAGTACTTC | CASQAGGLQETQYF
TRBD1 | NA | TRBJ1-2 | TRBV29-1 | TGCAGCGTTGAGACAGGGGGCAGCTATGGCTACACCTTC | CSVETGGSYGYTF
NA | NA | TRBJ1-3 | TRBV25-1 | TGTGCCAGCAGTGACACGGAGTCCTCTGGAAACACCATATATTTT | CASSDTESSGNTIYF
TRBD2 | NA | TRBJ2-3 | TRBV11-2 | TGTGCCAGCAGCCGAGGGACTAGCGGATACACAGATACGCAGTATTTT | CASSRGTSGYTDTQYF
NA | NA | TRBJ1-6 | TRBV3-1/TRBV3-2 | TGTGCCAGCAGCCTGGGCAGTTATAATTCACCCCTCCACTTT | CASSLGSYNSPLHF
TRBD1 | NA | TRBJ1-6 | TRBV28 | TGTGCCAGCAGTTTTATGGACAGGTCTAATTCACCCCTCCACTTT | CASSFMDRSNSPLHF
NA | NA | TRBJ2-7 | TRBV3-1/TRBV3-2 | TGTGCCAGCAGCCTATCTTACAGAGCCTACGAGCAGTACTTC | CASSLSYRAYEQYF
TRBD2 | once | TRBJ2-3 | TRBV9 | TGTGCCAGCTCTACCGGGACTAGCGGGAAAGCAGATACGCAGTATTTT | CASSTGTSGKADTQYF
TRBD2 | NA | TRBJ2-3 | TRBV7-3 | TGTGCCAGCAGCCCCACGGGGGGGGCAGATACGCAGTATTTT | CASSPTGGADTQYF
NA | once | TRBJ1-2 | TRBV10-2 | TGCGCCAGCAGTCTCGCGGCAGAGTATGGCTACACCTTC | CASSLAAEYGYTF
NA | few | TRBJ2-5 | TRBV5-1 | TGCGCCAGCAGCTTGGAGCCGCCAGGTCGGCAAGAGACCCAGTACTTC | CASSLEPPGRQETQYF
NA | NA | TRBJ1-4 | TRBV29-1 | TGCAGCGTTGCTGCGGGGTCAGCAACTAATGAAAAACTGTTTTTT | CSVAAGSATNEKLFF
NA | NA | TRBJ2-7 | TRBV4-1 | TGCGCCAGCAGCCAAAGGACACAAACCTACGAGCAGTACTTC | CASSQRTQTYEQYF
TRBD1 | NA | TRBJ2-7 | TRBV5-1 | TGCGCCAGCAGCACGGGACAGGGAAGGGAGCAGTACTTC | CASSTGQGREQYF
NA | once | TRBJ2-1 | TRBV6-1 | TGTGCCAGCAGTGATATGACTACACTACCCTACAATGAGCAGTTCTTC | CASSDMTTLPYNEQFF
NA | NA | TRBJ1-3 | TRBV5-6 | TGTGCCAGCAGCTTTTTAGGAAACACCATATATTTT | CASSFLGNTIYF
NA | NA | TRBJ2-5 | TRBV28 | TGTGCCAGCATCGGAGGACAAGAGACCCAGTACTTC | CASIGGQETQYF
TRBD2 | few | TRBJ2-5 | TRBV29-1 | TGCAGCGTTGAAGGAGGGACTAGCGGGGGTGGGTTCCAAGAGACCCAGTACTTC | CSVEGGTSGGGFQETQYF
NA | few | TRBJ1-2 | TRBV25-1 | TGTGCCAGCAGTGAGGTGGGACACGGTAACTATGGCTACACCTTC | CASSEVGHGNYGYTF
TRBD2 | NA | TRBJ2-7 | TRBV30 | TGTGCCTGGAGTTTGGGAGGGGCCTACGAGCAGTACTTC | CAWSLGGAYEQYF
TRBD2 | NA | TRBJ2-7 | TRBV28 | TGTGCCAGCAGTTCCTTAGCGGGAGGGAGGTACGAGCAGTACTTC | CASSSLAGGRYEQYF
NA | NA | TRBJ1-1 | TRBV27 | TGTGCCAGCAGTTTAGCTTCCCCCGGGGGGGGGACTGAAGCTTTCTTT | CASSLASPGGGTEAFF
TRBD2 | NA | TRBJ2-1 | TRBV30 | TGTGCCTGGACCTATACTAGCGCCAATGAGCAGTTCTTC | CAWTYTSANEQFF